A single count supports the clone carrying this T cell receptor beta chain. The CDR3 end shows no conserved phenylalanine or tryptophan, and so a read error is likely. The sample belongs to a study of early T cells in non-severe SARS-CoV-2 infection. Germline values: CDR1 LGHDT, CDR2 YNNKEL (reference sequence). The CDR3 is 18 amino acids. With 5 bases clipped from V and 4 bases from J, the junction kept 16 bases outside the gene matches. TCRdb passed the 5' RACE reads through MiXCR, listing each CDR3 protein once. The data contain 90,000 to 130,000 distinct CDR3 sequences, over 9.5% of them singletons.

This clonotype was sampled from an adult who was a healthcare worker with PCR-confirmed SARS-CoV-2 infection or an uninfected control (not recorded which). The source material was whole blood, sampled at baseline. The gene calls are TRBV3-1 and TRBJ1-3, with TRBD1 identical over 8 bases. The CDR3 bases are TGTGCCAGCAGCGGTAAGGGACAGGATCACTTTGGAGGAAACACCATATATCTT. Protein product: CASSGKGQDHFGGNTIYL.